This T cell receptor (beta chain) was captured by sequencing in a study of T cell repertoires in cytomegalovirus infection. Turning to the study itself: Public TCR beta signatures provided an indication of both CMV infection and a matching HLA type. General study results and limits: There were HLA-C-restricted CMV-specific TCR beta clonotypes dominating the ex vivo response. Summed frequency of public TCR beta families distinguished CMV carriers with the relevant HLA.

TCRdb used MiXCR to reprocess the reads, holding one entry per CDR3 protein. The table shows 600,000 to 700,000 distinct CDR3 sequences, with roughly 33% occurring only once. In germline, CDR1 is SGHTA, CDR2 FQGNSA. With V trimmed by 5 bases and J by 0 bases, 4 bases remained unmatched. The CDR3 length is 15 residues. This clonotype was recorded many times. Antigen: not known. Sequenced here: cultured PBMCs, sampled from culture after CMV antigen stimulation. This rearrangement joins TRBV7-2 to TRBJ1-3, with 7 bases fitting TRBD1. This sequence originates from a human donor in good health (CMV status not recorded). Some clones in this sample may be carry-over from other donors' samples. The CDR3 sequence: CASSLGQRSGNTIYF. For the CDR3, the DNA is TGTGCCAGCAGCCTGGGACAGCGCTCTGGAAACACCATATATTTT.